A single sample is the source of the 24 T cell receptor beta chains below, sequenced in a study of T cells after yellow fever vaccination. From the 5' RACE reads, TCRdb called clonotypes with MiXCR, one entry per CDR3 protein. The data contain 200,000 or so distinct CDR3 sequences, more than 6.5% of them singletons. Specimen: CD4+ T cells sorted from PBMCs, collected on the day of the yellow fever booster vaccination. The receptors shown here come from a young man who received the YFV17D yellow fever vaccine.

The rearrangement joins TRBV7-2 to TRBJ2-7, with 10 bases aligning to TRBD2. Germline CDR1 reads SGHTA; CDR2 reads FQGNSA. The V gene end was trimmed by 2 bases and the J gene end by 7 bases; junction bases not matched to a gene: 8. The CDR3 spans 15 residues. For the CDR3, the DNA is TGTGCCAGCAGCTTAATTTCTAGCGGGAGTAAAGAGCAGTACTTC. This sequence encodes CASSLISSGSKEQYF.

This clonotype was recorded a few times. The DNA of the CDR3 is TGTGCCACCAGGGGGGCGGGAGTCCACATTCAGTACTTC. This translates into CATRGAGVHIQYF. The chain recombines TRBV27 with TRBJ2-4; D is perhaps TRBD1 or TRBD2 (7 bases each). CDR3 length equals 13 residues. Germline CDR1 MNHEY, CDR2 SMNVEV (reference sequence). Between the trimmed V and J ends, which lost 10 bases and 8 bases, there was a span of 18 bases.

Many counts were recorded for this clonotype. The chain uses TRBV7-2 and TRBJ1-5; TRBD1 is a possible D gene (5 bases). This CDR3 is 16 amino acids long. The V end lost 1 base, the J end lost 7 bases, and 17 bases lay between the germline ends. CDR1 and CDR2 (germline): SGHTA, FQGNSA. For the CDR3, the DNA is TGTGCCAGCAGCTTAGTCCCAGGGAGAGACGGCCAGCCCCAGCATTTT. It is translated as CASSLVPGRDGQPQHF.

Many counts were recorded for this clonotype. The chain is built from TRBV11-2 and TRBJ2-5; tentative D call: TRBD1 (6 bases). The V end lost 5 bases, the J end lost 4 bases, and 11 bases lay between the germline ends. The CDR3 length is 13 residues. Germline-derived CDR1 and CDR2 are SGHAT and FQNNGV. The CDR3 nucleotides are TGTGCCAGCAGCCAGGGGCCCGGAGAGACCCAGTACTTC. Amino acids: CASSQGPGETQYF.

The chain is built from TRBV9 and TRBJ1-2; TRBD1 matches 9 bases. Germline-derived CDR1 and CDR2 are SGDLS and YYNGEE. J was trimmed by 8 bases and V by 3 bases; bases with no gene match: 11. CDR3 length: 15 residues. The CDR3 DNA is TGTGCCAGCAGCGCAAGCGACAGGGGGTATACGGGCTACACCTTC. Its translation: CASSASDRGYTGYTF.

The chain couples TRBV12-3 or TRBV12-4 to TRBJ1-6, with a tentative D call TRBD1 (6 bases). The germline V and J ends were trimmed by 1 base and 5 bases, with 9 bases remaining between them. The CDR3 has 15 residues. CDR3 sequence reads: CASSLGGTHNSPLHF. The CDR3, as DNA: TGTGCCAGCAGTTTAGGAGGGACACATAATTCACCCCTCCACTTT.

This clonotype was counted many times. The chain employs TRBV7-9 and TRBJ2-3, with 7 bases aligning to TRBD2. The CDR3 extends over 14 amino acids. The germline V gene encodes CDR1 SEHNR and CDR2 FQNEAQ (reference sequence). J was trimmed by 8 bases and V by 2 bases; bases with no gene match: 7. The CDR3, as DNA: TGTGCCAGCAGCTTACGGCGGGAGTCGGTTACGCAGTATTTT. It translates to CASSLRRESVTQYF.

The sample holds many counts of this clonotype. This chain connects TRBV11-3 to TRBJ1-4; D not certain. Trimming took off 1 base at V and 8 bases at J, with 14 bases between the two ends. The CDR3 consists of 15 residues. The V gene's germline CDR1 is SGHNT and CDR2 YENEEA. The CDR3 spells CASSLGVRVDEKLFF. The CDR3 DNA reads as TGTGCCAGCAGCTTAGGGGTCCGTGTAGACGAAAAACTGTTTTTT.

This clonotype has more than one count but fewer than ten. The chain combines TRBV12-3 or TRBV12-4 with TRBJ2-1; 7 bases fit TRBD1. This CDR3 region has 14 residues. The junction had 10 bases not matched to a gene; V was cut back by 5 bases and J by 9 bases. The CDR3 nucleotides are TGTGCCAGCAGTCTAACTCCACAGGGGAGTGAGCAGTTCTTC. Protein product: CASSLTPQGSEQFF.

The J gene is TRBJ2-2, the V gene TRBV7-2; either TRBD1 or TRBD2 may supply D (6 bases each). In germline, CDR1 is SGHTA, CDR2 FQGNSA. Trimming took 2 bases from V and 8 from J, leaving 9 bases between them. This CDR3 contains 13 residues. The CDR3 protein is CASSLSGAGELFF. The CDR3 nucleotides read TGTGCCAGCAGCTTATCGGGGGCGGGGGAGCTGTTTTTT.

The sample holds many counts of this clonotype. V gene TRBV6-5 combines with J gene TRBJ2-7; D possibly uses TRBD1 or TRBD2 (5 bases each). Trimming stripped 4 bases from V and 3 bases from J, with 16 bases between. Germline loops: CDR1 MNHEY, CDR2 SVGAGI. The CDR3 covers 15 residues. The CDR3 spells CASSSSGTARYEQYF. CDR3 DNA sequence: TGTGCCAGCAGTTCCTCCGGGACGGCCCGCTACGAGCAGTACTTC.

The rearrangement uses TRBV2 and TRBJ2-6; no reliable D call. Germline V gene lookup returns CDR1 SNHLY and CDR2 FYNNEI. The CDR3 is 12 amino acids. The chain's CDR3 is CAKNPGANVLTF. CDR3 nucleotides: TGTGCGAAAAATCCTGGGGCCAACGTCCTGACTTTC.

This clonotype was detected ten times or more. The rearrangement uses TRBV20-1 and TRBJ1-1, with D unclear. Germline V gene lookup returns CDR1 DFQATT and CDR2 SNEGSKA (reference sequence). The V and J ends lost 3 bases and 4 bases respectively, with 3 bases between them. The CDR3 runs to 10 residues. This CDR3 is CSASITEAFF. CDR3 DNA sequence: TGCAGTGCTAGTATCACTGAAGCTTTCTTT.

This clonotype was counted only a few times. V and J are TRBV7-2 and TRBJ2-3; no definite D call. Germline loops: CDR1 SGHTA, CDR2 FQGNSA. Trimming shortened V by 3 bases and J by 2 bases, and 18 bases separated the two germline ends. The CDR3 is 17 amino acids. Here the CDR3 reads CASSFSAAFPLTDTQYF. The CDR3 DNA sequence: TGTGCCAGCAGCTTTTCCGCAGCCTTTCCCCTCACAGATACGCAGTATTTT.

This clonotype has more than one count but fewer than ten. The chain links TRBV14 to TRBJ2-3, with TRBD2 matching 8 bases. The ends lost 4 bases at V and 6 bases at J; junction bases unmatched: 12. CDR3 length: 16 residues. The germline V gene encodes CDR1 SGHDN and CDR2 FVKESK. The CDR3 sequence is CASSPLPLAARDTQYF. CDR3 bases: TGTGCCAGCAGCCCCCTACCACTAGCGGCCCGCGATACGCAGTATTTT. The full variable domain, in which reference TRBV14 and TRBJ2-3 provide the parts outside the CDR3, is EAGVTQFPSHSVIEKGQTVTLRCDPISGHDNLYWYRRVMGKEIKFLLHFVKESKQDESGMPNNRFLAERTGGTYSTLKVQPAELEDSGVYFCASSPLPLAARDTQYFGPGTRLTVL.

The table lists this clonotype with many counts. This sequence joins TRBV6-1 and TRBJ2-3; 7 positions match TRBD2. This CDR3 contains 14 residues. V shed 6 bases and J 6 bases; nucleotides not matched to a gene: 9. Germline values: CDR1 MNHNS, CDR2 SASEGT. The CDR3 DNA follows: TGTGCCAGCAGCAACAGCGGGGCGGGGGATACGCAGTATTTT. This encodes CASSNSGAGDTQYF.

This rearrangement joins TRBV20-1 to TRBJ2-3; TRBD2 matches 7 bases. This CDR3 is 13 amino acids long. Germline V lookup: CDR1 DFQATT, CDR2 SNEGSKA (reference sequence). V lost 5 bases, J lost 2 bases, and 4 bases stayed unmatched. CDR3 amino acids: CSARLAATDTQYF. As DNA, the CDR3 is TGCAGTGCTCGTCTAGCGGCCACAGATACGCAGTATTTT.

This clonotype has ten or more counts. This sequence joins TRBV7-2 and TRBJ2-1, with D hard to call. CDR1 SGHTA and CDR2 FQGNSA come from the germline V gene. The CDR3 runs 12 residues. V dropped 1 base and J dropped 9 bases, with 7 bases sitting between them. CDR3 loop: CASSLDPGEQFF. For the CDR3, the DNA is TGTGCCAGCAGCTTAGATCCGGGTGAGCAGTTCTTC.

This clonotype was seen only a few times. For the CDR3, the DNA is TGCGCCAGCAGCTTTCGTCAGACAAACTATGGCTACACCTTC. Protein product: CASSFRQTNYGYTF. This chain links TRBV5-1 with TRBJ1-2; D not certain. CDR3 length: 14 amino acids. The germline V gene encodes CDR1 SGHRS and CDR2 YFSETQ. V gave up 2 bases and J gave up 2 bases, with 10 bases separating them.

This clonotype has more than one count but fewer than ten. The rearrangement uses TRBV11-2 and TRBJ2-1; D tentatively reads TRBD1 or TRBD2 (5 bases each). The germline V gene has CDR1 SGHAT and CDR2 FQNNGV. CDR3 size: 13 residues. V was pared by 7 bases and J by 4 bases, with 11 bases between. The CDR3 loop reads CASTGTLYNEQFF. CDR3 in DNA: TGTGCCAGCACCGGGACGCTTTACAATGAGCAGTTCTTC.

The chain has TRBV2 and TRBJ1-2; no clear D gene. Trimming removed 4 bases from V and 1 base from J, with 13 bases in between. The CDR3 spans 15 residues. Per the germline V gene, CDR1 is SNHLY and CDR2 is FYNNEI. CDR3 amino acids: CASSGHPPDNYGYTF. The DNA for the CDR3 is TGTGCCAGCAGTGGACACCCTCCGGATAACTATGGCTACACCTTC. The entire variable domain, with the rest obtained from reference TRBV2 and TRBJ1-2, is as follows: EPEVTQTPSHQVTQMGQEVILRCVPISNHLYFYWYRQILGQKVEFLVSFYNNEISEKSEIFDDQFSVERPDGSNFTLKIRSTKLEDSAMYFCASSGHPPDNYGYTFGSGTRLTVV.

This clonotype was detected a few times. CDR3: CSARDGAGGDTQYF. CDR3 coding DNA: TGCAGTGCTAGAGACGGAGCGGGAGGAGATACGCAGTATTTT. The chain uses TRBV20-1 and TRBJ2-3; TRBD2 agrees at 9 bases. Germline trimming cut 0 bases from V and 5 bases from J; bases unmatched to any gene: 3. Germline V gene lookup returns CDR1 DFQATT and CDR2 SNEGSKA (reference sequence). The CDR3 extends over 14 amino acids.

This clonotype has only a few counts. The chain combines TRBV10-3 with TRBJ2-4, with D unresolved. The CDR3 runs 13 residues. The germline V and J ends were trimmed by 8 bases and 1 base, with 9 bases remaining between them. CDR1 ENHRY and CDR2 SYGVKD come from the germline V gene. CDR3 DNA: TGTGCCATCCGAGGAGAGGCCAAAAACATTCAGTACTTC. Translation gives CAIRGEAKNIQYF.

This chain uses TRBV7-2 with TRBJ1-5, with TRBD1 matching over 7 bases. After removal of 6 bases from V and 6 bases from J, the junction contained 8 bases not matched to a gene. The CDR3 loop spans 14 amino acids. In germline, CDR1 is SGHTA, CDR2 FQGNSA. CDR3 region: CASSSQGSSQPQHF. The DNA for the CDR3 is TGTGCCAGCAGTTCACAGGGGAGTAGTCAGCCCCAGCATTTT.